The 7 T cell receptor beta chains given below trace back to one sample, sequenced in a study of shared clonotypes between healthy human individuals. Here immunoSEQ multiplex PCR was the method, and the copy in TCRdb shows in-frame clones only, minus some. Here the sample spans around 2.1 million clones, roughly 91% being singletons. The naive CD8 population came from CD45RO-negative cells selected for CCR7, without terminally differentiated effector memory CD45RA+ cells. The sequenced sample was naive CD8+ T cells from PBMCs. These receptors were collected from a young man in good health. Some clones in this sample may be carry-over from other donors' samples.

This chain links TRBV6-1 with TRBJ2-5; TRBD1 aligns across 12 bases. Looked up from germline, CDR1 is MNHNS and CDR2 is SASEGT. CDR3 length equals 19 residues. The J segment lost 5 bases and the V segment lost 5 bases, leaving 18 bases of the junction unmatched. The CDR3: CASSQGTGGLLTGGETQYF. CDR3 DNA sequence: TGTGCCAGCAGTCAAGGGACAGGGGGCCTACTAACAGGGGGCGAGACCCAGTACTTC.

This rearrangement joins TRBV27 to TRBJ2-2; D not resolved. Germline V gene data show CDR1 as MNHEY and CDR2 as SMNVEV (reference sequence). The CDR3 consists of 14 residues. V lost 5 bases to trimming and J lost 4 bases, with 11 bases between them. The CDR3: CASSASRGTGELFF. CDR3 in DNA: TGTGCCAGCAGTGCCTCTCGTGGCACCGGGGAGCTGTTTTTT.

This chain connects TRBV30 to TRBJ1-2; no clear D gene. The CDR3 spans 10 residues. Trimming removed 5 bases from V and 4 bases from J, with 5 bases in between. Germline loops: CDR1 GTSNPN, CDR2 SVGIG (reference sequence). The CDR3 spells CAWAGYGYTF. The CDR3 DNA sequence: TGTGCCTGGGCAGGCTATGGCTACACCTTC.

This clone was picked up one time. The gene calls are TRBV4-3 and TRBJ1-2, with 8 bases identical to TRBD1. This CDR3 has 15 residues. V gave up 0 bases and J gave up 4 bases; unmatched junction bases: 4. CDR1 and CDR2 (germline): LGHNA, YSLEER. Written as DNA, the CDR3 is TGCGCCAGCAGCCAAGAGACAGGGGCGCTCTATGGCTACACCTTC. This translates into CASSQETGALYGYTF.

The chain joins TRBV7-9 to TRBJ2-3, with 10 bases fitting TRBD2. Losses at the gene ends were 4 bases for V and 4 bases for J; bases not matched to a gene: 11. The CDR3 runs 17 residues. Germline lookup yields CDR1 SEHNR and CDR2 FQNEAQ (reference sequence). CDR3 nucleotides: TGTGCCAGCAGCTGGGGGCTAGCGGGAGTGGTGTCAGATACGCAGTATTTT. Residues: CASSWGLAGVVSDTQYF.

The CDR3 here is CASSIPGDTEAFF. CDR3 bases: TGTGCCAGTAGTATTCCCGGGGACACTGAAGCTTTCTTT. The chain combines TRBV19 with TRBJ1-1; no clear D. The V end was cut by 3 bases, the J end by 3 bases, with 8 bases between. Germline V gene data show CDR1 as LNHDA and CDR2 as SQIVND (reference sequence). The length of the CDR3 is 13 residues.

The CDR3 spells CASSLPGTGIEQYF. CDR3 DNA: TGTGCCAGCAGTTTACCCGGGACTGGAATCGAGCAGTACTTC. V is TRBV28 and J is TRBJ2-7; TRBD2 might be the D (6 bases). From germline, CDR1 is MDHEN and CDR2 SYDVKM. This CDR3 has 14 residues. The ends were cut back, 2 bases at V and 6 bases at J, with 14 bases in the middle.